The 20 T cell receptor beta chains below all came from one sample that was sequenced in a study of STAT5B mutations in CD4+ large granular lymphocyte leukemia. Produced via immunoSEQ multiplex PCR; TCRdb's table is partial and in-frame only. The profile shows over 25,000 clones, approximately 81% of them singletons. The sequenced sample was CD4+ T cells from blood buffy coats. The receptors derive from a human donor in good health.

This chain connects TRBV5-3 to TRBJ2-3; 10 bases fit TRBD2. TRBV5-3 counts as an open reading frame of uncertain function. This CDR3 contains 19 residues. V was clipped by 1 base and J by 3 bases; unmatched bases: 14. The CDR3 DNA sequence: TGTGCCAGAAGCTTGATTGCAGCGGGGGGGGAAGAATGGACAGATACGCAGTATTTT. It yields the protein CARSLIAAGGEEWTDTQYF.

The DNA for the CDR3 is TGTGCCAGCAGCTCCACAGGGTCTTTTGGCACTGAAGCTTTCTTT. Protein sequence: CASSSTGSFGTEAFF. V is TRBV7-2 and J is TRBJ1-1, with D possibly being TRBD1 (6 bases). The length of the CDR3 is 15 residues. The V and J ends lost 4 bases and 4 bases respectively, with 16 bases between them. CDR1 is SGHTA, CDR2 FQGNSA, per germline.

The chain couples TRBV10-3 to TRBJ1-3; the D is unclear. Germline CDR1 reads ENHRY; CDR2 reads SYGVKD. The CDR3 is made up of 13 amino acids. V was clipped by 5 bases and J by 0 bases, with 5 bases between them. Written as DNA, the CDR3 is TGTGCCATCAGTCCCGTCTCTGGAAACACCATATATTTT. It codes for CAISPVSGNTIYF.

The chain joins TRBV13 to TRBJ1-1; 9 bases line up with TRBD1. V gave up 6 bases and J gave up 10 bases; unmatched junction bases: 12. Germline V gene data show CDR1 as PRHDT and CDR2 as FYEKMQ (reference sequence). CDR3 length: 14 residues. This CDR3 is CASRSGTGPFRAFF. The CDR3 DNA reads TGTGCCAGCAGGAGTGGGACAGGGCCTTTCCGAGCTTTCTTT.

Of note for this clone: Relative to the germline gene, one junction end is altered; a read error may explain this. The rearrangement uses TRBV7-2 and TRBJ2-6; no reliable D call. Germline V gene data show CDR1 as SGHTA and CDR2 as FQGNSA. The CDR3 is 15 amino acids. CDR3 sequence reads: CASSLAGSAANVLTF. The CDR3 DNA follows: TGTGCCAGCAGCTTAGCCGGGTCTGCGGCCAACGTCCTGACTTTC. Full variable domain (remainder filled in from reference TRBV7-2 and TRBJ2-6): GAGVSQSPSNKVTEKGKDVELRCDPISGHTALYWYRQSLGQGLEFLIYFQGNSAPDKSGLPSDRFSAERTGGSVSTLTIQRTQQEDSAVYLCASSLAGSAANVLTFGAGSRLTVL.

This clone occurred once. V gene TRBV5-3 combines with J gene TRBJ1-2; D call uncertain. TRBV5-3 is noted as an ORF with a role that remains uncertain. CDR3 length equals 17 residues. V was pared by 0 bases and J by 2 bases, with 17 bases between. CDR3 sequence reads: CARSLELMTSVNYGYTF. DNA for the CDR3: TGTGCCAGAAGCTTGGAGCTTATGACGTCCGTGAACTATGGCTACACCTTC.

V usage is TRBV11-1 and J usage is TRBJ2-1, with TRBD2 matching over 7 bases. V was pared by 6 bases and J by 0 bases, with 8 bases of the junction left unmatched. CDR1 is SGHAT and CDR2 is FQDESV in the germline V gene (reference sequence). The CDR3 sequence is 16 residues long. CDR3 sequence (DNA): TGTGCCAGCAGGTCTCGCGGGAGAACCTCCTACAATGAGCAGTTCTTC. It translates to CASRSRGRTSYNEQFF.

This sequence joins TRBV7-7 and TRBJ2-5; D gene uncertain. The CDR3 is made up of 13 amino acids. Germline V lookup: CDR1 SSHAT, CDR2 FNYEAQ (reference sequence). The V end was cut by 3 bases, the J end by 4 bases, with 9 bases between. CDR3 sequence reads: CASSFGSSETQYF. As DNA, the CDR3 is TGTGCCAGCAGCTTTGGATCGTCAGAGACCCAGTACTTC. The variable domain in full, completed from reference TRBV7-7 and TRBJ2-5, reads GAGVSQSPRYKVTKRGQDVTLRCDPISSHATLYWYQQALGQGPEFLTYFNYEAQPDKSGLPSDRFSAERPEGSISTLTIQRTEQRDSAMYRCASSFGSSETQYFGPGTRLLVL.

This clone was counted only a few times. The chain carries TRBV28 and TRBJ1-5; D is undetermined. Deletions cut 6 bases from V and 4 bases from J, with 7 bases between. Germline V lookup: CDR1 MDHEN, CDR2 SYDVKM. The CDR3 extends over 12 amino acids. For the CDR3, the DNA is TGTGCCAGCAGCTCCATGAATCAGCCCCAGCATTTT. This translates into CASSSMNQPQHF.

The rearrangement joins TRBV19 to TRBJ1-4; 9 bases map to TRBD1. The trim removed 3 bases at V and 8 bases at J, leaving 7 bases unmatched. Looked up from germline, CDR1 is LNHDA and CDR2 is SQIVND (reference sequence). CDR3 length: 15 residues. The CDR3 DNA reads TGTGCCAGTAGTATGGGGACAGGGAACCTAGAAAAACTGTTTTTT. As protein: CASSMGTGNLEKLFF.

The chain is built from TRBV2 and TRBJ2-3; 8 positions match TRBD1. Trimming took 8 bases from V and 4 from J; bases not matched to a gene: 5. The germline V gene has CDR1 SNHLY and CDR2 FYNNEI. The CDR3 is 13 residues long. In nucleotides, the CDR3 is TGTGCCAGCCACAGGGGGTATCCAGATACGCAGTATTTT. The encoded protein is CASHRGYPDTQYF.

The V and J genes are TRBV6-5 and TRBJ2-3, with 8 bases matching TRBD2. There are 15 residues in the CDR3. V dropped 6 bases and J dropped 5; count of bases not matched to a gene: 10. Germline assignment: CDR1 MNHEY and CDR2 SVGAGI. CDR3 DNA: TGTGCCAGCAGACGGGGTCGGGAGGGCCGAGATACGCAGTATTTT. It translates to CASRRGREGRDTQYF.

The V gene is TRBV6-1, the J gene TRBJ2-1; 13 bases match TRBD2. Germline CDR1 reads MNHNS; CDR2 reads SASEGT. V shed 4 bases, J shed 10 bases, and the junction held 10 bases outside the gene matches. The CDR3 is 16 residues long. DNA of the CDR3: TGTGCCAGCAGTGTCGTATGGACTAGCGGGGGTTCGGAGCAGTTCTTC. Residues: CASSVVWTSGGSEQFF.

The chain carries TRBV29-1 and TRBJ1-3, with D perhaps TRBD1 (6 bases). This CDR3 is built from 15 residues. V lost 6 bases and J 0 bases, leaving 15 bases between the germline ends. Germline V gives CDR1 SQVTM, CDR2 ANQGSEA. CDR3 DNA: TGCAGCGTCCTTGAACAGGGAAACTCTGGAAACACCATATATTTT. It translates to CSVLEQGNSGNTIYF.

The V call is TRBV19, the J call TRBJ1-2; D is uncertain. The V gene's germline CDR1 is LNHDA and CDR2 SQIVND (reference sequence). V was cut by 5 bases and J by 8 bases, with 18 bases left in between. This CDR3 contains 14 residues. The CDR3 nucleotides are TGTGCCAGTAGTTCTCGACGGACCGGCGTGGGCTACACCTTC. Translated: CASSSRRTGVGYTF.

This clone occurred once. Here the CDR3 reads CASSPVEAGELFF. CDR3 nucleotides: TGTGCCAGCTCACCAGTGGAGGCCGGGGAGCTGTTTTTT. The chain is built from TRBV18 and TRBJ2-2; D is possibly TRBD2 (5 bases). The CDR3 has 13 residues. The V gene lost 2 bases and the J gene lost 6 bases, with 7 bases spanning the gap. CDR1 is KGHSH, CDR2 LQKENI, per germline.

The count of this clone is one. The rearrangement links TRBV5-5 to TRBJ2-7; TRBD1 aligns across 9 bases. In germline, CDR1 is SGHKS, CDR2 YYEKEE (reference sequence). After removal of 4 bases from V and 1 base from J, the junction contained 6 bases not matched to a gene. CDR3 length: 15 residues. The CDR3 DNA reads TGTGCCAGCAGCACCGGGACAGGGTGGTCCTACGAGCAGTACTTC. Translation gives CASSTGTGWSYEQYF.

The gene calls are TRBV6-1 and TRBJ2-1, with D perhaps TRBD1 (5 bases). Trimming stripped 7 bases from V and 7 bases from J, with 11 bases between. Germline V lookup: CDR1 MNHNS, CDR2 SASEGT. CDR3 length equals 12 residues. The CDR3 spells CASTREGNEQFF. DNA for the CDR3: TGTGCCAGCACCAGGGAAGGGAATGAGCAGTTCTTC.

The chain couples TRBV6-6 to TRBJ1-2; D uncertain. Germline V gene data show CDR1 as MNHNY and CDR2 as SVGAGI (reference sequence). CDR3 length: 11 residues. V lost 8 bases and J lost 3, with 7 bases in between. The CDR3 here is CASRLDYGYTF. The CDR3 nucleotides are TGTGCCAGCCGGCTAGACTATGGCTACACCTTC.

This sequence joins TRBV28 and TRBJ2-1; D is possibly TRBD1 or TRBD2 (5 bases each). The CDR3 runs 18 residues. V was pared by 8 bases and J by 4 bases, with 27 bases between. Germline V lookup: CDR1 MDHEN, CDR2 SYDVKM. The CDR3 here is CASLPNGEGAKTYNEQFF. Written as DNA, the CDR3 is TGTGCCAGCCTCCCCAACGGGGAAGGGGCCAAAACTTACAATGAGCAGTTCTTC.